This T cell receptor beta chain was retrieved from a study of regulatory T cells in long-lasting Graves disease. Regarding the study as a whole: Segments TRBV28, TRBJ1-2 and TRBJ2-5 showed preferential usage in persistent disease.

This clonotype showed up just a few times. Its antigen is not known. According to the study, TCR beta libraries were built with iRepertoire HTBI primers and CDR3-region Arm-PCR. TCRdb re-called the multiplex PCR reads with MiXCR, one entry per CDR3 protein. The table shows some 560,000 distinct CDR3 sequences, with approximately 16% occurring only once. This sample's time point: newly diagnosed GD, antithyroid drugs for less than 3 months. Preparation of the TCR library used RNA extracted from PBMCs. Per germline, CDR1 SNHLY and CDR2 FYNNEI. V shed 3 bases and J shed 1 base, with 10 bases lying between them. This CDR3 contains 15 residues. These records were also assigned to another study, of T cells in Graves' hyperthyroidism and ophthalmopathy.

The material sequenced was peripheral blood mononuclear cells (PBMCs), taken at new diagnosis, from a patient treated with antithyroid drugs. The J gene is TRBJ1-5, the V gene TRBV2; D uncertain. The sequence came from a woman aged 35 to 59 with Graves disease. The CDR3 nucleotides are TGTGCCAGCAGTGACAATGGTCCAAGCAATCAGCCCCAGCATTTT. Its translation: CASSDNGPSNQPQHF.